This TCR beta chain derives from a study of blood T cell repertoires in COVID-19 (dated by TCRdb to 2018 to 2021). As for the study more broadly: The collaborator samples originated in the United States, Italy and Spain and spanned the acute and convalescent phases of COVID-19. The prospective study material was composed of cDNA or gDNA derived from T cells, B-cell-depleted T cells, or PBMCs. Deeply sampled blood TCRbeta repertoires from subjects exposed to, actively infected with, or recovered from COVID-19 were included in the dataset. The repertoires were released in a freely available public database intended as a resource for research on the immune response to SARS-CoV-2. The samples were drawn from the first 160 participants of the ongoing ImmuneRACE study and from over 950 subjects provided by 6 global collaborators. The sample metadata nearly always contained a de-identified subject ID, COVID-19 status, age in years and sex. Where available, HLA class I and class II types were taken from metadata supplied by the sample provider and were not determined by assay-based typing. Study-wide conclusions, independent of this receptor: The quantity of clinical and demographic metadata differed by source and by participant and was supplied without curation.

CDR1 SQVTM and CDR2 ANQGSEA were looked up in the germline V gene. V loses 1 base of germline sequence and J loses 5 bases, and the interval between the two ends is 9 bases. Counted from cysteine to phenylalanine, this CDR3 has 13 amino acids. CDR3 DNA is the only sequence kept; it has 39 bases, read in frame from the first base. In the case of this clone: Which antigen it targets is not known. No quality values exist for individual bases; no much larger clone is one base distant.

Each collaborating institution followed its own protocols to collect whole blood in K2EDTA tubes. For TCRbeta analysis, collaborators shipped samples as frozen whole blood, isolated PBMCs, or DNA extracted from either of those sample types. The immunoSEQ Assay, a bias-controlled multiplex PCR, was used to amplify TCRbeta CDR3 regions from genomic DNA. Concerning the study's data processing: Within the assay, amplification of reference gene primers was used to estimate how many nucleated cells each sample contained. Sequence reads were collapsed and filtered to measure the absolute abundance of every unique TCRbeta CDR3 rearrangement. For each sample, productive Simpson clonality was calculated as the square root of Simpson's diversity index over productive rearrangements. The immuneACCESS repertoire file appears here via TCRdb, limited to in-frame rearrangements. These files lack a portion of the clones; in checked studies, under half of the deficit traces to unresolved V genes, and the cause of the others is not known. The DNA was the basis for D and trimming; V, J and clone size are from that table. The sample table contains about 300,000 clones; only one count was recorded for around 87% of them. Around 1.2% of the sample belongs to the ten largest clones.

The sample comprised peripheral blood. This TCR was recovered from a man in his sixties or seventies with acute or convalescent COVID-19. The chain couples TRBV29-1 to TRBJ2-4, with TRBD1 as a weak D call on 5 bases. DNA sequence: TGCAGCGTTGAAGGGGCAGGGCAAAACATTCAGTACTTC. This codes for CSVEGAGQNIQYF. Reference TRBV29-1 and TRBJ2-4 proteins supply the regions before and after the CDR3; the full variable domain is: SAVISQKPSRDICQRGTSLTIQCQVDSQVTMMFWYRQQPGQSLTLIATANQGSEATYESGFVIDKFPISRPNLTFSTLTVSNMSPEDSSIYLCSVEGAGQNIQYFGAGTRLSVL.